The rows below give T cell receptor beta chains drawn from one sample of a study of blood T cell repertoires in COVID-19. TCRdb keeps only in-frame clones here, not all; method: immunoSEQ multiplex PCR. The sample lists over 350,000 clones, 86% seen once, with about 1.5% in the top ten. Sequencing was done on a sample of peripheral blood. These receptors all stem from a woman between 25 and 40 years old with active or convalescent COVID-19. The CDR3 runs from the conserved cysteine through the conserved F or W. D genes are given only for firm matches. Clone sizes are given selectively: once, few, many, or a class where the clone is expanded.

j_call: TRBJ2-6; clone_size: -; v_call: TRBV24-1; d_call: -; cdr3_nt: TGTGCCACCCGGCTCCGGGACACCAATACCGTAGTCTCTGGGGCCAACGTCCTGACTTTC; cdr3_aa: CATRLRDTNTVVSGANVLTF
j_call: TRBJ1-1; clone_size: few; v_call: TRBV5-1; d_call: -; cdr3_nt: TGCGCCAGCAGCTTGAACTACGGGACTGAAGCTTTCTTT; cdr3_aa: CASSLNYGTEAFF
j_call: TRBJ1-1; clone_size: -; v_call: TRBV5-1; d_call: TRBD1; cdr3_nt: TGCGCCAGCAGACAGACAGGGGGGAACACTGAAGCTTTCTTT; cdr3_aa: CASRQTGGNTEAFF
j_call: TRBJ2-7; clone_size: -; v_call: TRBV3-1/TRBV3-2; d_call: TRBD2; cdr3_nt: TGTGCCAGCAGCCAGGAAGGACTAGCGGGTGAGCAGTACTTC; cdr3_aa: CASSQEGLAGEQYF
j_call: TRBJ2-7; clone_size: -; v_call: TRBV18; d_call: -; cdr3_nt: TGTGCCAGCTCACCACCTTACAGGGCGTACGAGCAGTACTTC; cdr3_aa: CASSPPYRAYEQYF
j_call: TRBJ2-1; clone_size: -; v_call: TRBV3-1/TRBV3-2; d_call: -; cdr3_nt: TGTGCCAGCAGCCAGGGAGGACAGGTGTTTGATGAGCAGTTCTTC; cdr3_aa: CASSQGGQVFDEQFF
j_call: TRBJ2-2; clone_size: -; v_call: TRBV18; d_call: TRBD2; cdr3_nt: TGTGCCAGCTCGGCGGGGGGCCCCGCGAGAACCGGGGAGCTGTTTTTT; cdr3_aa: CASSAGGPARTGELFF
j_call: TRBJ2-3; clone_size: -; v_call: TRBV5-1; d_call: -; cdr3_nt: TGCGCCAGCAGCGGGACAAGCTCCACAGATACGCAGTATTTT; cdr3_aa: CASSGTSSTDTQYF
j_call: TRBJ2-7; clone_size: -; v_call: TRBV4-1; d_call: -; cdr3_nt: TGCGCCAGCAGCCCCTATTATTCGGTGTCCTACGAGCAGTACTTC; cdr3_aa: CASSPYYSVSYEQYF
j_call: TRBJ1-2; clone_size: -; v_call: TRBV24-1; d_call: -; cdr3_nt: TGTGCCACCAGTCCGGGAAGAAACTATGGCTACACCTTC; cdr3_aa: CATSPGRNYGYTF
j_call: TRBJ2-7; clone_size: -; v_call: TRBV18; d_call: TRBD2; cdr3_nt: TGTGCCAGCTCACCAAGGGAGGGCCCCCACGAGCAGTACTTC; cdr3_aa: CASSPREGPHEQYF
j_call: TRBJ1-2; clone_size: -; v_call: TRBV5-1; d_call: TRBD1; cdr3_nt: TGCGCCAGCAGCTTGGAGGCTACAGGGGTTTATGGCTACACCTTC; cdr3_aa: CASSLEATGVYGYTF
j_call: TRBJ2-6; clone_size: -; v_call: TRBV18; d_call: -; cdr3_nt: TGTGCCAGCTCTTCCCGGGGGGCCCGAGCGGGAACTGGGGCCAACGTCCTGACTTTC; cdr3_aa: CASSSRGARAGTGANVLTF
j_call: TRBJ2-7; clone_size: once; v_call: TRBV11-3; d_call: -; cdr3_nt: TGTGCCAGCAGCTTAGTCGGCGGAAGCTACGAGCAGTACTTC; cdr3_aa: CASSLVGGSYEQYF
j_call: TRBJ2-7; clone_size: -; v_call: TRBV7-9; d_call: -; cdr3_nt: TGTGCCAGCAGCCTTTCTAAATCTTACGAGCAGTACTTC; cdr3_aa: CASSLSKSYEQYF
j_call: TRBJ1-1; clone_size: -; v_call: TRBV5-1; d_call: -; cdr3_nt: TGCGCCAGCAGCTCTGGACAGTTGAACACTGAAGCTTTCTTT; cdr3_aa: CASSSGQLNTEAFF
j_call: TRBJ1-5; clone_size: few; v_call: TRBV3-1/TRBV3-2; d_call: TRBD1; cdr3_nt: TGTGCCAGCAGCCAGGGAAGACAGGGGGGACGCAATCAGCCCCAGCATTTT; cdr3_aa: CASSQGRQGGRNQPQHF
j_call: TRBJ2-7; clone_size: -; v_call: TRBV10-1; d_call: -; cdr3_nt: TGCGCCAGCAGTGAACAGGGATACGAGCAGTACTTC; cdr3_aa: CASSEQGYEQYF
j_call: TRBJ1-1; clone_size: -; v_call: TRBV19; d_call: TRBD1; cdr3_nt: TGTGCCAGTAGTATAGAAGAGAGGACAGGGAGGAAAACTGAAGCTTTCTTT; cdr3_aa: CASSIEERTGRKTEAFF
j_call: TRBJ1-2; clone_size: -; v_call: TRBV2; d_call: -; cdr3_nt: TGTGCCAGCGTGGAGCGCACTAACTATGGCTACACCTTC; cdr3_aa: CASVERTNYGYTF
j_call: TRBJ1-2; clone_size: -; v_call: TRBV9; d_call: TRBD1; cdr3_nt: TGTGCCAGCAGCGTAGAGGGGGCGATTAACTATGGCTACACCTTC; cdr3_aa: CASSVEGAINYGYTF
j_call: TRBJ2-1; clone_size: -; v_call: TRBV7-2; d_call: TRBD2; cdr3_nt: TGTGCCACTCTACGAGGCGGGAGGGTCTACAATGAGCAGTTCTTC; cdr3_aa: CATLRGGRVYNEQFF
j_call: TRBJ1-2; clone_size: -; v_call: TRBV6-1; d_call: -; cdr3_nt: TGTGCCAGCAGTGACGACAGGAATAACTATGGCTACACCTTC; cdr3_aa: CASSDDRNNYGYTF
j_call: TRBJ1-1; clone_size: once; v_call: TRBV29-1; d_call: -; cdr3_nt: TGCAGCGCCGAGAGGGAGACTGAAGCTTTCTTT; cdr3_aa: CSAERETEAFF
j_call: TRBJ2-2; clone_size: -; v_call: TRBV7-9; d_call: -; cdr3_nt: TGTGCCAGCAGCCGTGGACTTCCGAACACCGGGGAGCTGTTTTTT; cdr3_aa: CASSRGLPNTGELFF
j_call: TRBJ1-4; clone_size: -; v_call: TRBV7-9; d_call: -; cdr3_nt: TGTGCCAGCAGCCCCCGGGGGGAAGAAAAACTGTTTTTT; cdr3_aa: CASSPRGEEKLFF
j_call: TRBJ1-4; clone_size: -; v_call: TRBV7-8; d_call: -; cdr3_nt: TGTGCCAGCAGCTTAAACAGGGCTAATGAAAAACTGTTTTTT; cdr3_aa: CASSLNRANEKLFF
j_call: TRBJ1-6; clone_size: -; v_call: TRBV15; d_call: -; cdr3_nt: TGTGCCACCAGCAGAGATTCGGGGTATGCACCCCTCCACTTT; cdr3_aa: CATSRDSGYAPLHF
j_call: TRBJ1-5; clone_size: -; v_call: TRBV25-1; d_call: TRBD1; cdr3_nt: TGTGCCAGCAGTCAGGCAGGGGGTACCAATCAGCCCCAGCATTTT; cdr3_aa: CASSQAGGTNQPQHF
j_call: TRBJ1-6; clone_size: -; v_call: TRBV10-2; d_call: TRBD1; cdr3_nt: TGCGCCAGCAGGCACTTGACAGGGAGTTATAATTCACCCCTCCACTTT; cdr3_aa: CASRHLTGSYNSPLHF
j_call: TRBJ2-1; clone_size: -; v_call: TRBV19; d_call: -; cdr3_nt: TGTGCCAGTAGTGAGAGGGTGGACTACAATGAGCAGTTCTTC; cdr3_aa: CASSERVDYNEQFF
j_call: TRBJ1-1; clone_size: once; v_call: TRBV18; d_call: -; cdr3_nt: TGTGCCAGCTCGCCGGGACAACAGAACACTGAAGCTTTCTTT; cdr3_aa: CASSPGQQNTEAFF
j_call: TRBJ1-5; clone_size: -; v_call: TRBV3-1/TRBV3-2; d_call: -; cdr3_nt: TGTGCCAGCAGCCCCGTCGGGTTGAATCAGCCCCAGCATTTT; cdr3_aa: CASSPVGLNQPQHF
j_call: TRBJ2-7; clone_size: -; v_call: TRBV25-1; d_call: -; cdr3_nt: TGTGCCAGCAGGGCGACAGGCCGTTACGAGCAGTACTTC; cdr3_aa: CASRATGRYEQYF
j_call: TRBJ1-5; clone_size: -; v_call: TRBV15; d_call: -; cdr3_nt: TGTGCCACCAGCCCTCTAGGGGGGGAATATAGCAATCAGCCCCAGCATTTT; cdr3_aa: CATSPLGGEYSNQPQHF
j_call: TRBJ1-1; clone_size: -; v_call: TRBV5-5; d_call: -; cdr3_nt: TGTGCCAGCAGCTTGTCTGCGGTGAACACTGAAGCTTTCTTT; cdr3_aa: CASSLSAVNTEAFF
j_call: TRBJ1-1; clone_size: few; v_call: TRBV5-1; d_call: TRBD1; cdr3_nt: TGCGCCAGCAGCTCCAAGCAACAGGGGGAAGGGACTGAAGCTTTCTTT; cdr3_aa: CASSSKQQGEGTEAFF
j_call: TRBJ1-2; clone_size: -; v_call: TRBV5-5; d_call: -; cdr3_nt: TGTGCCAGCAGCTTGAGTGGGGGAGGGACCTATGGCTACACCTTC; cdr3_aa: CASSLSGGGTYGYTF
j_call: TRBJ1-4; clone_size: -; v_call: TRBV3-1/TRBV3-2; d_call: TRBD1; cdr3_nt: TGTGCCAGCGGAAGAAGGACAGGCCTTAATGAAAAACTGTTTTTT; cdr3_aa: CASGRRTGLNEKLFF
j_call: TRBJ1-1; clone_size: -; v_call: TRBV7-9; d_call: -; cdr3_nt: TGTGCCAGCAGCTTAGTTGCGGGGCCGCGTGACACTGAAGCTTTCTTT; cdr3_aa: CASSLVAGPRDTEAFF